This TCR beta chain is drawn from a study of OX40 agonist ivuxolimab in advanced cancers. About the research overall: Patients with prior anti-PD-1, anti-PD-L1 or anti-CTLA-4 therapy were eligible; less than 50% had some.

Overall study results and limits: In CD8+ T cells, expanded clones were on average more numerous than in CD4+.

Of note for this clone: The antigen remains unidentified.

There are 16 residues in the CDR3. The V end lost 4 bases, the J end lost 0 bases, and 14 bases lay between the germline ends. Per germline, CDR1 MNHEY and CDR2 SVGAGI. Clones were sequenced by immunoSEQ multiplex PCR, and TCRdb holds only the in-frame ones, with some missing. The sample lists tens of thousands of clones, about nine tenths occurring once. The source of this sequence is an adult with an advanced solid tumor such as melanoma, head and neck, liver or kidney cancer. This rearrangement joins TRBV6-5 to TRBJ2-3, with D hard to call. Sequencing was performed on CD4+ or CD8+ T cells sorted from blood, taken in a trial of the OX40 agonist ivuxolimab. CDR3 sequence (DNA): TGTGCCAGCAGTTTCCAACGGACGGTGAGCACAGATACGCAGTATTTT. Amino acid sequence: CASSFQRTVSTDTQYF.